These 30 T cell receptor beta chains were sequenced from one sample in a study of blood T cell repertoires in COVID-19. Here immunoSEQ multiplex PCR was the method, and the copy in TCRdb shows in-frame clones only, minus some. Among some 180,000 clones listed, around 89% were seen once. The sequenced material came from peripheral blood. Receptors originate from a man aged 50 to 60 with acute or convalescent COVID-19.

The rearrangement uses TRBV6-5 and TRBJ2-3; tentative D call: TRBD2 (5 bases). The CDR3 extends over 15 amino acids. The germline CDR1 and CDR2 sequences are MNHEY and SVGAGI. V lost 11 bases, J lost 2 bases, and 20 bases lay in between. As DNA, the CDR3 is TGTGCCCCCACCCCTCGCCGGGAAGACACAGATACGCAGTATTTT. Protein product: CAPTPRREDTDTQYF.

As for this clone: Other DNA sequences in this sample translate to the same CDR3. The chain carries TRBV28 and TRBJ1-5; 7 bases map to TRBD1. J gave up 6 bases and V 3 bases, and 2 bases lay outside the gene matches. Germline V lookup: CDR1 MDHEN, CDR2 SYDVKM. This CDR3 has 13 amino acids. The DNA of the CDR3 is TGTGCCAGCAGTTTGCAGGGGGGTCAGCCCCAGCATTTT. This codes for CASSLQGGQPQHF. Full variable domain (remainder filled in from reference TRBV28 and TRBJ1-5): DVKVTQSSRYLVKRTGEKVFLECVQDMDHENMFWYRQDPGLGLRLIYFSYDVKMKEKGDIPEGYSVSREKKERFSLILESASTNQTSMYLCASSLQGGQPQHFGDGTRLSIL.

The chain joins TRBV9 to TRBJ1-4; 7 positions agree with TRBD1. After removal of 0 bases from V and 4 bases from J, the junction contained 6 bases not matched to a gene. Per germline, CDR1 SGDLS and CDR2 YYNGEE. There are 16 residues in the CDR3. CDR3 coding DNA: TGTGCCAGCAGCGTAGGTGAGACAGGGTATAATGAAAAACTGTTTTTT. Amino acids: CASSVGETGYNEKLFF. Based on the CDR3 plus reference TRBV9 and TRBJ1-4, the full variable domain is DSGVTQTPKHLITATGQRVTLRCSPRSGDLSVYWYQQSLDQGLQFLIQYYNGEERAKGNILERFSAQQFPDLHSELNLSSLELGDSALYFCASSVGETGYNEKLFFGSGTQLSVL.

The chain uses TRBV30 and TRBJ2-7; D is unresolved. Trimming left V 8 bases short and J 3 bases short, with 11 bases between. This CDR3 comprises 11 residues. Per the germline V gene, CDR1 is GTSNPN and CDR2 is SVGIG (reference sequence). In DNA, the CDR3 is TGTGCCAGCCTGACAAACTACGAGCAGTACTTC. Translated: CASLTNYEQYF. The complete variable domain, with remaining parts taken from reference TRBV30 and TRBJ2-7, reads SQTIHQWPATLVQPVGSPLSLECTVEGTSNPNLYWYRQAAGRGLQLLFYSVGIGQISSEVPQNLSASRPQDRQFILSSKKLLLSDSGFYLCASLTNYEQYFGPGTRLTVT.

The chain employs TRBV6-5 and TRBJ1-2; maybe TRBD1 (5 bases). V was clipped by 7 bases and J by 2 bases, with 17 bases between them. The CDR3 spans 15 residues. Germline values: CDR1 MNHEY, CDR2 SVGAGI. CDR3 in DNA: TGTGCCAGCATTAACATGGGACTCCCCAACTATGGCTACACCTTC. Its protein is CASINMGLPNYGYTF.

This clone showed up just a few times. The gene calls are TRBV5-1 and TRBJ2-3, with D maybe TRBD2 (6 bases). Trimming cost V 0 bases and J 2 bases, with 16 bases left between them. The germline gives CDR1 SGHRS, CDR2 YFSETQ. The CDR3 totals 17 residues. CDR3 sequence (DNA): TGCGCCAGCAGCTTGGTATCAGGGAGGCATCACACAGATACGCAGTATTTT. The encoded protein is CASSLVSGRHHTDTQYF.

The rearrangement links TRBV11-2 to TRBJ2-7; 8 bases line up with TRBD2. V lost 2 bases and J lost 2; bases outside the gene matches: 8. Germline loops: CDR1 SGHAT, CDR2 FQNNGV. The length of the CDR3 is 16 residues. The CDR3 region is CASSLFPGRAAYEQYF. CDR3 DNA: TGTGCCAGCAGCTTATTTCCCGGGAGGGCCGCCTACGAGCAGTACTTC.

The sample holds one count of this clone. This sequence joins TRBV15 and TRBJ1-2, with D possibly being TRBD1 (5 bases). The V gene's germline CDR1 is LNHNV and CDR2 YYDKDF (reference sequence). This CDR3 region has 14 residues. The V end was cut by 6 bases, the J end by 0 bases, with 11 bases between. The CDR3 sequence is CATRLGGANYGYTF. In nucleotides, the CDR3 is TGTGCCACCAGGTTGGGGGGAGCTAACTATGGCTACACCTTC.

The gene calls are TRBV27 and TRBJ2-6; possibly TRBD1 for D (6 bases). The CDR3 length is 18 residues. V was trimmed by 1 base and J by 0 bases, leaving 13 bases between them. Germline CDR1 and CDR2: MNHEY and SMNVEV (reference sequence). The CDR3 region has the DNA TGTGCCAGCAGTTTATTGTCAGGGGTCGTCTCTGGGGCCAACGTCCTGACTTTC. Its protein is CASSLLSGVVSGANVLTF.

The V and J genes are TRBV9 and TRBJ2-1; 8 bases map to TRBD2. The CDR3 is 14 amino acids. Germline CDR1 reads SGDLS; CDR2 reads YYNGEE. J gave up 10 bases and V 1 base, and 7 bases lay outside the gene matches. The CDR3 is CASSVQNGRGEQFF. In DNA form, the CDR3 reads TGTGCCAGCAGCGTACAGAACGGGAGGGGCGAGCAGTTCTTC.

The chain uses TRBV28 and TRBJ2-2, with 9 positions matching TRBD1. The junction had 10 bases not matched to a gene; V was cut back by 1 base and J by 7 bases. The length of the CDR3 is 17 residues. Germline CDR1 MDHEN, CDR2 SYDVKM. The DNA for the CDR3 is TGTGCCAGCAGTTTATATGGCGGGACAGGGTCGATCGGGGAGCTGTTTTTT. This gives the protein CASSLYGGTGSIGELFF.

V gene TRBV11-2 combines with J gene TRBJ1-3, with unresolved D. In germline, CDR1 is SGHAT, CDR2 FQNNGV. With 6 bases removed from V and 0 bases from J, the gap between germline ends came to 9 bases. The CDR3 contains 14 residues. CDR3 DNA: TGTGCCAGCAGGATAAGCAACTCTGGAAACACCATATATTTT. This translates into CASRISNSGNTIYF.

The chain carries TRBV5-1 and TRBJ2-2; D is perhaps TRBD2 (6 bases). This CDR3 spans 16 amino acids. Trimming removed 0 bases at V and 7 bases at J, with 16 bases between. Germline V CDR1 and CDR2: SGHRS, YFSETQ. CDR3 DNA sequence: TGCGCCAGCAGCTTGGACTCTCGGGGGTACGGCGGGGAGCTGTTTTTT. It translates to CASSLDSRGYGGELFF.

The chain has TRBV21-1 and TRBJ1-5. TRBV21-1 is reported as a pseudogene. The CDR3 loop spans 16 amino acids. The chain's CDR3 is CASSGRGGSSNQPQHF. In nucleotides, the CDR3 is TGTGCCAGCAGCGGCAGGGGAGGGTCTAGCAATCAGCCCCAGCATTTT.

The chain joins TRBV7-7 to TRBJ2-1, with TRBD2 matching 12 bases. The V and J ends lost 4 bases and 7 bases, in that order; junction bases with no gene match: 5. The CDR3 is made up of 15 amino acids. Germline CDR1 is SSHAT and CDR2 is FNYEAQ (reference sequence). CDR3 amino acids: CASSSETSGSNEQFF. CDR3 nucleotides: TGTGCCAGCAGCTCGGAGACTAGCGGGAGTAATGAGCAGTTCTTC.

The genes are TRBV3-1 (or the pseudogene TRBV3-2) and TRBJ1-5, with TRBD1 matching 8 bases. V lost 11 bases and J lost 1; bases outside the gene matches: 10. This CDR3 has 15 amino acids. Germline CDR1 reads LGHDT; CDR2 reads YNNKEL (reference sequence). DNA of the CDR3: TGTGCCCCAGGACAGGGAGACTGGAGCAATCAGCCCCAGCATTTT. Translated: CAPGQGDWSNQPQHF.

The rearrangement links TRBV5-1 to TRBJ2-1; possibly TRBD2 for D (6 bases). CDR3 length: 16 residues. CDR1 is SGHRS and CDR2 is YFSETQ in the germline V gene. Trimming removed 0 bases from V and 3 bases from J, with 13 bases in between. The chain's CDR3 is CASSLVATRGYNEQFF. The CDR3 DNA reads as TGCGCCAGCAGCTTGGTAGCGACTAGAGGCTACAATGAGCAGTTCTTC.

The sample holds a few counts of this clone. J is TRBJ2-6 and V is TRBV28; D unclear. The ends were cut back, 3 bases at V and 1 base at J, with 10 bases in the middle. The CDR3 covers 16 residues. CDR1 and CDR2 from the germline V gene are MDHEN and SYDVKM. CDR3 protein: CASSLVLRSGANVLTF. In nucleotides, the CDR3 is TGTGCCAGCAGTTTGGTCCTTCGGTCTGGGGCCAACGTCCTGACTTTC.

The chain joins TRBV9 to TRBJ1-1; 9 positions agree with TRBD1. Germline V gives CDR1 SGDLS, CDR2 YYNGEE. The CDR3 covers 14 residues. The V and J ends lost 0 bases and 6 bases, in that order; junction bases with no gene match: 3. CDR3 in amino acids: CASSVGDRAAEAFF. CDR3 nucleotides: TGTGCCAGCAGCGTAGGGGACAGGGCTGCTGAAGCTTTCTTT.

The chain's CDR3 is CASSQGTSVPYEQYF. The CDR3 coding sequence is TGCGCCAGCAGCCAAGGGACTAGCGTCCCCTACGAGCAGTACTTC. This sequence joins TRBV4-1 and TRBJ2-7; 9 positions match TRBD2. The CDR3 totals 15 residues. Germline V CDR1 and CDR2: MGHRA, YSYEKL. The V and J ends lost 1 base and 2 bases, in that order; junction bases with no gene match: 3.

The chain links TRBV19 to TRBJ2-2, with D tentatively TRBD2 (7 bases). The CDR3 loop spans 16 amino acids. Trimming stripped 4 bases from V and 0 bases from J, with 12 bases between. CDR1 and CDR2 from the germline V gene are LNHDA and SQIVND (reference sequence). CDR3 loop: CASSKGGTANTGELFF. The CDR3 DNA reads TGTGCCAGTAGTAAGGGGGGGACGGCGAACACCGGGGAGCTGTTTTTT. The whole variable domain, remainder taken from reference TRBV19 and TRBJ2-2, is DGGITQSPKYLFRKEGQNVTLSCEQNLNHDAMYWYRQDPGQGLRLIYYSQIVNDFQKGDIAEGYSVSREKKESFPLTVTSAQKNPTAFYLCASSKGGTANTGELFFGEGSRLTVL.

V gene TRBV3-1 (or the pseudogene TRBV3-2) combines with J gene TRBJ2-1; 9 bases are shared with TRBD2. Per germline, CDR1 LGHDT and CDR2 YNNKEL (reference sequence). The V segment lost 4 bases and the J segment 6 bases; nucleotides outside the gene matches: 7. This CDR3 comprises 15 residues. The CDR3 here is CASSPRLAALNEQFF. CDR3 DNA sequence: TGTGCCAGCAGCCCTCGACTAGCGGCTCTCAATGAGCAGTTCTTC.

The chain recombines TRBV5-1 with TRBJ2-3; 15 bases match TRBD2. The CDR3 spans 21 residues. V gave up 4 bases and J gave up 1 base; unmatched junction bases: 16. Germline V gene data show CDR1 as SGHRS and CDR2 as YFSETQ. The CDR3 sequence is CASSPGTGLAGGPLGTDTQYF. CDR3 bases: TGCGCCAGCAGCCCCGGAACCGGACTAGCGGGAGGGCCTTTAGGCACAGATACGCAGTATTTT.

The gene calls are TRBV27 and TRBJ2-7, with TRBD2 as a possible D gene (5 bases). CDR1 and CDR2 from the germline V gene are MNHEY and SMNVEV (reference sequence). This CDR3 contains 17 residues. V was pared by 3 bases and J by 0 bases, with 18 bases between. CDR3 nucleotide sequence: TGTGCCAGCAGTTTGAGTTGGCGGACTTCCAGCTCCTACGAGCAGTACTTC. Its protein product is CASSLSWRTSSSYEQYF.

V is TRBV9 and J is TRBJ2-1; D might be TRBD1 (5 bases). The CDR3 consists of 15 residues. Germline loops: CDR1 SGDLS, CDR2 YYNGEE. V dropped 4 bases and J dropped 4 bases, with 15 bases sitting between them. The CDR3 sequence: CASSTQGLAYNEQFF. In nucleotides, the CDR3 is TGTGCCAGCAGCACCCAGGGTCTTGCTTACAATGAGCAGTTCTTC.

V gene TRBV4-1 combines with J gene TRBJ2-2; TRBD2 matches 7 bases. Germline V gives CDR1 MGHRA, CDR2 YSYEKL. CDR3 length equals 16 residues. V was clipped by 0 bases and J by 3 bases; unmatched bases: 4. Here the CDR3 reads CASSQEGGRDTGELFF. CDR3 nucleotides: TGCGCCAGCAGCCAAGAGGGAGGGAGGGACACCGGGGAGCTGTTTTTT.

The rearrangement links TRBV6-5 to TRBJ2-3, with D unresolved. V was cut by 5 bases and J by 1 base, with 13 bases left in between. Per germline, CDR1 MNHEY and CDR2 SVGAGI. The CDR3 runs 15 residues. Written as DNA, the CDR3 is TGTGCCAGCAGTCCCCCGCAGACTGGCACAGATACGCAGTATTTT. It codes for CASSPPQTGTDTQYF.

The rearrangement joins TRBV6-6 to TRBJ2-1; TRBD1 matches at 8 bases. CDR1 is MNHNY and CDR2 is SVGAGI in the germline V gene (reference sequence). The CDR3 has 15 amino acids. V was pared by 5 bases and J by 8 bases, with 11 bases of the junction left unmatched. CDR3 in amino acids: CASSGTGGFGDEQFF. The CDR3 nucleotides are TGTGCCAGCAGTGGGACAGGAGGGTTCGGGGATGAGCAGTTCTTC.

This chain links TRBV9 with TRBJ2-2; 9 bases agree with TRBD1. The V and J ends lost 3 bases and 3 bases, in that order; junction bases with no gene match: 3. Germline CDR1 and CDR2: SGDLS and YYNGEE. The CDR3 totals 15 residues. The CDR3 DNA sequence: TGTGCCAGCAGCGACAGGGGGCCCGACACCGGGGAGCTGTTTTTT. This gives the protein CASSDRGPDTGELFF.

The chain combines TRBV3-1 (or the pseudogene TRBV3-2) with TRBJ1-6; 10 bases align to TRBD1. V lost 6 bases and J lost 6; bases outside the gene matches: 5. This CDR3 is 15 amino acids long. Germline V gives CDR1 LGHDT, CDR2 YNNKEL (reference sequence). CDR3 region: CASRPRDRGNSPLHF. The CDR3 DNA sequence: TGTGCCAGCAGACCCCGGGACAGGGGTAATTCACCCCTCCACTTT.